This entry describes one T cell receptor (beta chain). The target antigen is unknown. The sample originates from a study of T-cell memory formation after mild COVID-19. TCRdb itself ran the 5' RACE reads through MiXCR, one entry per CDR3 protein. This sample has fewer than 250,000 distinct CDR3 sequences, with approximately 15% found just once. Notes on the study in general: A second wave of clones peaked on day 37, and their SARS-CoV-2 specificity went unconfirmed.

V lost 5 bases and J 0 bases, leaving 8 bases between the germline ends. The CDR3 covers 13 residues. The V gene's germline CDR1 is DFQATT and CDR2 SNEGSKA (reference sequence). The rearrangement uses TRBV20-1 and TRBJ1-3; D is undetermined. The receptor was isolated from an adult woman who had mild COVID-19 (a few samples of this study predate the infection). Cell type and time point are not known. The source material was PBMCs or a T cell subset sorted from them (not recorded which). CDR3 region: CSAQVISGNTIYF. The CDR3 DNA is TGCAGTGCTCAGGTGATCTCTGGAAACACCATATATTTT.